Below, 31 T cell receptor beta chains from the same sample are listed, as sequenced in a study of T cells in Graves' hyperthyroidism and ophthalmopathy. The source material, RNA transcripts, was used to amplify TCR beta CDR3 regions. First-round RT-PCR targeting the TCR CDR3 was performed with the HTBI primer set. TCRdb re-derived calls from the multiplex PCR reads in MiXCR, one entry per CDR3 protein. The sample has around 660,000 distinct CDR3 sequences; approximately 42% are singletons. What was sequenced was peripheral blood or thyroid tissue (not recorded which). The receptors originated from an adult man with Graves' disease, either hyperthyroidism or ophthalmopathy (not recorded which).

The CDR3 protein is CSPAGVPSGANVLTF. The CDR3 DNA follows: TGCAGCCCAGCGGGAGTACCTTCTGGGGCCAACGTCCTGACTTTC. The genes are TRBV29-1 and TRBJ2-6, with TRBD2 matching 8 bases. The CDR3 totals 15 residues. V dropped 8 bases and J dropped 1; count of bases not matched to a gene: 7. Germline assignment: CDR1 SQVTM and CDR2 ANQGSEA. The full variable domain, its missing parts supplied by reference TRBV29-1 and TRBJ2-6, is SAVISQKPSRDICQRGTSLTIQCQVDSQVTMMFWYRQQPGQSLTLIATANQGSEATYESGFVIDKFPISRPNLTFSTLTVSNMSPEDSSIYLCSPAGVPSGANVLTFGAGSRLTVL.

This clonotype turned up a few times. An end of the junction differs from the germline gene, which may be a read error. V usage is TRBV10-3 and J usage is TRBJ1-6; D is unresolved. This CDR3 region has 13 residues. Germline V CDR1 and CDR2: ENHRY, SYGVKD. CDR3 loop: CASSYSRDSPLHF. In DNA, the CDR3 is TGTGCCAGCAGTTACTCGAGGGATTCACCCCTCCACTTT.

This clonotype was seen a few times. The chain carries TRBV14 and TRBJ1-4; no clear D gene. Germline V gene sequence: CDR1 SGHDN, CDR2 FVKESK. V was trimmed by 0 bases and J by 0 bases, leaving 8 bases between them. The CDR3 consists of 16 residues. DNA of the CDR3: TGTGCCAGCAGCCAAGATGCCGGTGCAACTAATGAAAAACTGTTTTTT. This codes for CASSQDAGATNEKLFF.

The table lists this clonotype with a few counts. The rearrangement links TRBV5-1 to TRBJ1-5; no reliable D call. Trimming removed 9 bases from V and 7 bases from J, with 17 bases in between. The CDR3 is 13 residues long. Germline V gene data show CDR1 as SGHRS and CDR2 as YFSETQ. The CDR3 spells CATYTDSRQPQHF. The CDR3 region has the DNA TGCGCCACCTATACGGATTCACGACAGCCCCAGCATTTT. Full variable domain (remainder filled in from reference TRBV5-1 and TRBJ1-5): KAGVTQTPRYLIKTRGQQVTLSCSPISGHRSVSWYQQTPGQGLQFLFEYFSETQRNKGNFPGRFSGRQFSNSRSEMNVSTLELGDSALYLCATYTDSRQPQHFGDGTRLSIL.

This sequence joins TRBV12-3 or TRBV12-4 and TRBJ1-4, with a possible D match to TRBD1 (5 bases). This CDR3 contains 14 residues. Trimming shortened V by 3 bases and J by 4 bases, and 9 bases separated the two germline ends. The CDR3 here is CASSFSGDNEKLFF. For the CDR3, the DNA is TGTGCCAGCAGTTTTTCGGGGGATAATGAAAAACTGTTTTTT.

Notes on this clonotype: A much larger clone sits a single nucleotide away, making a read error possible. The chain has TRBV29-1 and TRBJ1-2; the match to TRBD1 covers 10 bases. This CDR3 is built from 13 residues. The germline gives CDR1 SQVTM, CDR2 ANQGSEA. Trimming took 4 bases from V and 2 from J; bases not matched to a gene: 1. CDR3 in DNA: TGCAGCGTTGTGGGACAGGGGAACTATGGCTACACCTTC. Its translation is CSVVGQGNYGYTF.

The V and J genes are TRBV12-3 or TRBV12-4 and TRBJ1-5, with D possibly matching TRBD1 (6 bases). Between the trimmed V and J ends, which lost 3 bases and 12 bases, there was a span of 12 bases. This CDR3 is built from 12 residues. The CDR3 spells CASSFQTGHQHF. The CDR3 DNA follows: TGTGCCAGCAGTTTCCAAACAGGGCACCAGCATTTT.

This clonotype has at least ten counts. CDR3 nucleotide sequence: TGTGCCAGCAGCTTGGCCGCAAGCAATCAGCCCCAGCATTTT. Its protein is CASSLAASNQPQHF. The chain recombines TRBV7-9 with TRBJ1-5; D remains ambiguous. Germline loops: CDR1 SEHNR, CDR2 FQNEAQ (reference sequence). The CDR3 runs 14 residues. Between the trimmed V and J ends, which lost 3 bases and 1 base, there was a span of 7 bases.

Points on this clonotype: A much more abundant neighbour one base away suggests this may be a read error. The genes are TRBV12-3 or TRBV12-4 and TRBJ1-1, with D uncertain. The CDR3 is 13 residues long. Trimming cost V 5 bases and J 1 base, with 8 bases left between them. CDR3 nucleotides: TGTGCCAGCAGTCGGCTGCGGAACACTGAAGCTTTCTTT. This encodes CASSRLRNTEAFF.

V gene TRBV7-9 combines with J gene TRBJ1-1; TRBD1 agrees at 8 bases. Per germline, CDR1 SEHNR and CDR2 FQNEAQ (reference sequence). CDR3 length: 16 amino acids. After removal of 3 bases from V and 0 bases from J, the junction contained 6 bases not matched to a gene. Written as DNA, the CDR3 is TGTGCCAGCAGCTTCCGGGACAGGCGTATGAACACTGAAGCTTTCTTT. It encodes CASSFRDRRMNTEAFF.

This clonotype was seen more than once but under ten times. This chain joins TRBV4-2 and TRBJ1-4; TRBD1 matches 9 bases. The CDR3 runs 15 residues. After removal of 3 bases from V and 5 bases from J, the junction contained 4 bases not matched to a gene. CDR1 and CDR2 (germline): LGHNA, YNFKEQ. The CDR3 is CASSQDRGRNEKLFF. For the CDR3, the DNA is TGTGCCAGCAGCCAGGACAGGGGACGAAATGAAAAACTGTTTTTT.

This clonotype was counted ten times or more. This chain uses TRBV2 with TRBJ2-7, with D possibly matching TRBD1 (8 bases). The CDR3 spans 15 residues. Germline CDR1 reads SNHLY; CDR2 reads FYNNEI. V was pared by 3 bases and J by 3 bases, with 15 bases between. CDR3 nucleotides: TGTGCCAGCAGTGAGTTAACAGGGGGGGGCTACGAGCAGTACTTC. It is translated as CASSELTGGGYEQYF.

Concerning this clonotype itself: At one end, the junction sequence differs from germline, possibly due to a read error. This chain's CDR3 is CASSLSGQPLVF. CDR3 DNA sequence: TGTGCCAGCAGCCTATCGGGACAGCCTCTGGTTTTT. The chain is built from TRBV7-9 and TRBJ2-2; 7 bases map to TRBD1. Germline-derived CDR1 and CDR2 are SEHNR and FQNEAQ (reference sequence). This CDR3 region has 12 residues.

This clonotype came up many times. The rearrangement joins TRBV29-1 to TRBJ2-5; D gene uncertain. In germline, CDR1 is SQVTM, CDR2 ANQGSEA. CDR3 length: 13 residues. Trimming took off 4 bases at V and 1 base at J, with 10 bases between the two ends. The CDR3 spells CSVVPAAQETQYF. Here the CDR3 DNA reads TGCAGCGTTGTCCCAGCCGCCCAAGAGACCCAGTACTTC.

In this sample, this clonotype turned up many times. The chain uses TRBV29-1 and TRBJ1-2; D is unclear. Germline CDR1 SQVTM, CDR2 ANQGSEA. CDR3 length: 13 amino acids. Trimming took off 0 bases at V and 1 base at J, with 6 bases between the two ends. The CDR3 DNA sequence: TGCAGCGTTGAAGAGGGGTTTAACTATGGCTACACCTTC. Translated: CSVEEGFNYGYTF.

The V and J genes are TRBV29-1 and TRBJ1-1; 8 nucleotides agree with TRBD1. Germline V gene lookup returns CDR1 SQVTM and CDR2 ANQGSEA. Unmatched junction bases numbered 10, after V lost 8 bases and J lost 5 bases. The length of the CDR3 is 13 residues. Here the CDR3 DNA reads TGCAGCAGTCCAGGACAGGGAGGAACTGAAGCTTTCTTT. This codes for CSSPGQGGTEAFF.

The CDR3: CSVDDHTGELFF. The CDR3 nucleotides are TGCAGCGTTGATGATCACACCGGGGAGCTGTTTTTT. The chain is built from TRBV29-1 and TRBJ2-2; D call uncertain. Germline V gives CDR1 SQVTM, CDR2 ANQGSEA. The CDR3 is 12 amino acids. Trimming cost V 3 bases and J 3 bases, with 5 bases left between them.

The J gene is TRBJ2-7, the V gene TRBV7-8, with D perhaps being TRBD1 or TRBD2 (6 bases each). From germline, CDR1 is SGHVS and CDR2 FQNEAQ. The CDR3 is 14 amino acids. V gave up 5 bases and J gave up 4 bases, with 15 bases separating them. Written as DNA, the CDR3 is TGTGCCAGCAGCCCCCACGAGGGGGGTTACGAGCAGTACTTC. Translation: CASSPHEGGYEQYF.

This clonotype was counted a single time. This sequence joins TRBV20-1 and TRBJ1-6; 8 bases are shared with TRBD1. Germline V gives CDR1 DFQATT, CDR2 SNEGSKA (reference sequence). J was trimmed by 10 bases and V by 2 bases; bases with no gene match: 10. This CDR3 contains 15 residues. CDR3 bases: TGCAGTGCTAGAACTAGGGGCGGACAGGGATCACCCCTCCACTTT. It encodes CSARTRGGQGSPLHF.

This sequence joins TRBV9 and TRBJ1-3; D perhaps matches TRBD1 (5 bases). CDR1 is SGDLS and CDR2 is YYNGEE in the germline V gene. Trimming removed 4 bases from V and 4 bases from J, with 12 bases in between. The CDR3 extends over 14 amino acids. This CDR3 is CASSPSTDGNTIYF. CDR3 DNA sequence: TGTGCCAGCAGCCCATCGACAGACGGAAACACCATATATTTT.

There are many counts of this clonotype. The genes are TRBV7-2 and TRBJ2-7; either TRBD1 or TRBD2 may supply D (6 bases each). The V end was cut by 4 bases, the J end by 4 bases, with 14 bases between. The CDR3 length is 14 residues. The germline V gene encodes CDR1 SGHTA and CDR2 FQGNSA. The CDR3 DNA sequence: TGTGCCAGCAGCTCATACGGGGGCGGGTACGAGCAGTACTTC. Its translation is CASSSYGGGYEQYF.

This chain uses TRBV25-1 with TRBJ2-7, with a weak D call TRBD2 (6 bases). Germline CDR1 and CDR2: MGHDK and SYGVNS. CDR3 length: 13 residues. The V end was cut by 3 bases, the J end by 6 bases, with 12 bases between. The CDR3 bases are TGTGCCAGCAGTGAGGAGGGTAGATTCGAGCAGTACTTC. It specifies CASSEEGRFEQYF.

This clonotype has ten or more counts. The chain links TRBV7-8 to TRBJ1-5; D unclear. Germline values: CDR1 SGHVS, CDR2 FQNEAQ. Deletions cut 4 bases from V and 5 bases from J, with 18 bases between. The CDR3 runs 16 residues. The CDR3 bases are TGTGCCAGCAGCTCCGGAGGCTCTGGGGTCCATCAGCCCCAGCATTTT. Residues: CASSSGGSGVHQPQHF.

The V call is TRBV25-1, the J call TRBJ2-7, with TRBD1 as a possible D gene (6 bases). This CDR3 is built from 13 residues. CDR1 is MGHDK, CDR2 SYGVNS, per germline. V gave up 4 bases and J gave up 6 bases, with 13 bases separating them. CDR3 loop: CASSGGGPFEQYF. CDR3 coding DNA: TGTGCCAGCAGTGGAGGGGGACCGTTCGAGCAGTACTTC.

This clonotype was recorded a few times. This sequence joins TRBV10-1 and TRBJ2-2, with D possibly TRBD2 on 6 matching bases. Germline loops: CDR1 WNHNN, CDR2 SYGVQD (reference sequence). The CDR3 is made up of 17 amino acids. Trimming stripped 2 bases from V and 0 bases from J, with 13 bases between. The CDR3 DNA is TGCGCCAGCAGTGAGCCTCGGGGCGGGGCGAACACCGGGGAGCTGTTTTTT. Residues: CASSEPRGGANTGELFF.

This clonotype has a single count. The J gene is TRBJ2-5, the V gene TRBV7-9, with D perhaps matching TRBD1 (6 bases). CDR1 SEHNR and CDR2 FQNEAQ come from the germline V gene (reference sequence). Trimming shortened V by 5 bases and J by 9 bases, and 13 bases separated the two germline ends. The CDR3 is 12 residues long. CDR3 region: CASSPQDSAQYF. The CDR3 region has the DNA TGTGCCAGCAGCCCACAGGACAGCGCCCAGTACTTC.

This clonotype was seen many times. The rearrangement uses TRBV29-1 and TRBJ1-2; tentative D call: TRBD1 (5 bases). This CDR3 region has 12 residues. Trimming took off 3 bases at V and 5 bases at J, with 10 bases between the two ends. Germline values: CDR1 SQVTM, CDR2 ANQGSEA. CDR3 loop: CSVDRRVYGYTF. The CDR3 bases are TGCAGCGTTGACCGCAGGGTATATGGCTACACCTTC.

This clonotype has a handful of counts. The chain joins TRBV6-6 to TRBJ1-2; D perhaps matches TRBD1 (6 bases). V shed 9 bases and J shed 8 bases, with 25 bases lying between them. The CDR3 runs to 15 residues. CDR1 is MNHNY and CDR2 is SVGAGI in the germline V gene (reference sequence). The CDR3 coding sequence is TGTGCCAGTCGAGAGGGGGGGAAAGGCTTTCACGGCTACACCTTC. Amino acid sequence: CASREGGKGFHGYTF.

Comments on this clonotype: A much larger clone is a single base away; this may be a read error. CDR3 DNA: TGTGCCAGCAGCCCCAGGGTGGGGGACAATCAGCCCCAGCATTTT. It is translated as CASSPRVGDNQPQHF. The chain employs TRBV7-2 and TRBJ1-5, with a possible D match to TRBD1 (5 bases). The V gene lost 5 bases and the J gene lost 3 bases, with 14 bases spanning the gap. Germline-derived CDR1 and CDR2 are SGHTA and FQGNSA. The CDR3 runs to 15 residues.

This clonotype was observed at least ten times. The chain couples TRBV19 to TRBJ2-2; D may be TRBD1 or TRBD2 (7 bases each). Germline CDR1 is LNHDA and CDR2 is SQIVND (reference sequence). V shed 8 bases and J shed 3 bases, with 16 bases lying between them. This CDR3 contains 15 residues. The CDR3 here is CASLRGGSDTGELFF. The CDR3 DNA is TGTGCCAGTCTCAGGGGGGGTTCGGACACCGGGGAGCTGTTTTTT.

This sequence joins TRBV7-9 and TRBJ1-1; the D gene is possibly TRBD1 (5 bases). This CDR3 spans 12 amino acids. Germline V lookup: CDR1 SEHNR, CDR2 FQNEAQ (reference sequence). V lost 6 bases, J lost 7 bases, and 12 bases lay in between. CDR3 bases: TGTGCCAGCAGTAATCACCAGGGTGAAGCTTTCTTT. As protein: CASSNHQGEAFF.